A selection of T cell receptor beta chains follows, all from one sample in a study of blood T cell repertoires in COVID-19. Profiled with immunoSEQ multiplex PCR; TCRdb holds only in-frame clones, not every one. The data contain about 230,000 clones, approximately 87% of them singletons. Sequencing used peripheral blood. These TCRs come from an older woman with active or convalescent COVID-19. Both conserved end residues are part of each CDR3. A D gene is named only where the DNA matches it firmly. The size entry is marked missing in some rows and otherwise reads once, few, many or a size class.

j_call: TRBJ1-2
clone_size: .
d_call: TRBD1
v_call: TRBV5-1
cdr3_aa: CASSLGTGDGYTF
cdr3_nt: TGCGCCAGCAGCTTGGGGACAGGGGATGGCTACACCTTC

j_call: TRBJ2-7
clone_size: once
d_call: .
v_call: TRBV5-6
cdr3_aa: CASTRQGTMWGEQYF
cdr3_nt: TGTGCCAGCACTAGGCAGGGGACCATGTGGGGGGAGCAGTACTTC

j_call: TRBJ1-3
clone_size: .
d_call: .
v_call: TRBV27
cdr3_aa: CASTGAGNTIYF
cdr3_nt: TGTGCCAGCACAGGGGCTGGAAACACCATATATTTT

j_call: TRBJ2-7
clone_size: .
d_call: TRBD2
v_call: TRBV11-2
cdr3_aa: CASSSSLSGRLFEQYF
cdr3_nt: TGTGCCAGCAGCTCCTCCTTGAGCGGGAGATTGTTCGAGCAGTACTTC

j_call: TRBJ2-7
clone_size: .
d_call: TRBD1
v_call: TRBV29-1
cdr3_aa: CSVPGQGVYEQYF
cdr3_nt: TGCAGCGTCCCGGGACAGGGGGTTTACGAGCAGTACTTC

j_call: TRBJ1-1
clone_size: .
d_call: .
v_call: TRBV14
cdr3_aa: CASSQDWGGASTEAFF
cdr3_nt: TGTGCCAGCAGCCAAGATTGGGGGGGCGCGAGTACTGAAGCTTTCTTT

j_call: TRBJ2-6
clone_size: .
d_call: .
v_call: TRBV2
cdr3_aa: CASSAVHSGANVLTF
cdr3_nt: TGTGCCAGCAGTGCGGTCCACTCTGGGGCCAACGTCCTGACTTTC

j_call: TRBJ1-1
clone_size: .
d_call: TRBD1
v_call: TRBV19
cdr3_aa: CASSSRGRLKNTEAFF
cdr3_nt: TGTGCCAGTAGTAGCAGGGGGCGTCTTAAGAACACTGAAGCTTTCTTT

j_call: TRBJ1-2
clone_size: .
d_call: TRBD1
v_call: TRBV5-8
cdr3_aa: CAGTFRGRGANYGYTF
cdr3_nt: TGTGCCGGAACCTTCAGGGGGCGAGGAGCTAACTATGGCTACACCTTC

j_call: TRBJ1-2
clone_size: .
d_call: .
v_call: TRBV7-3
cdr3_aa: CASRFAGAYGYTF
cdr3_nt: TGTGCCAGCAGGTTCGCGGGGGCGTATGGCTACACCTTC